This TCR beta chain originates from a study of blood T cell repertoires in COVID-19. Study background: Sources were T cells, B-cell-depleted T cells, or PBMCs; the material itself was cDNA or gDNA.

Authors' methods: Amplifying reference gene primers gave estimates of nucleated cell counts. TCRdb's copy holds only in-frame clones and misses some; the assay was immunoSEQ multiplex PCR. D and trimming come from the DNA, and the V and J calls and clone size come from that table. The repertoire holds some 330,000 clones, over 80% seen once, with about 4.9% in the top ten. Germline V CDR1 and CDR2: MNHEY, SMNVEV (reference sequence). The ends lost 5 bases at V and 15 bases at J; junction bases unmatched: 13. This CDR3 contains 15 residues. The chain combines TRBV27 with TRBJ2-1, with 13 bases lining up with TRBD2. The source of this sequence is a woman between 50 and 59 years old who had recovered from COVID-19. The source material was PBMCs or T cells enriched from blood (not recorded which). CDR3 region: CASSPGLAGVLWPFF. DNA for the CDR3: TGTGCCAGCAGTCCTGGACTAGCGGGAGTCCTGTGGCCGTTCTTC.